This T cell receptor beta chain was documented in a study of blood T cell repertoires in COVID-19. The overall study: COVID-19 samples from acute and convalescent phases originated in the United States, Italy and Spain. Nucleic acid was either cDNA or gDNA, and it came from T cells, B-cell-depleted T cells, or PBMCs.

Original analysis: Counts of nucleated cells, estimated from reference gene primer amplification, were obtained. The method was immunoSEQ multiplex PCR; TCRdb's version includes in-frame clones alone and lacks a portion of them. From that table come the V and J calls and clone size; the DNA was used to work out D and trimming. This table holds 20,000 to 25,000 clones, nearly 90% found once. Germline CDR1 is SEHNR and CDR2 is FQNEAQ (reference sequence). Trimming left V 7 bases short and J 5 bases short, with 20 bases between. The CDR3 loop spans 15 amino acids. The receptor was derived from a human donor in a cohort sampled during active COVID-19. The donor label of this sample is uncertain. Sample: peripheral blood. The chain employs TRBV7-9 and TRBJ2-5, with D perhaps TRBD1 (6 bases). Here the CDR3 DNA reads TGTGCCAGCACCCCTCCCACGGACAGAGGCGAGACCCAGTACTTC. It yields the protein CASTPPTDRGETQYF.